The next 8 T cell receptor beta chains were all read from a single sample in a study of T cell responses to AZD1222 COVID-19 vaccine. Some clones are missing from TCRdb's copy, which holds only in-frame ones; the method was immunoSEQ multiplex PCR. This repertoire shows fewer than 100,000 clones, roughly 88% found once; its top ten account for around 1.4%. The specimen comprised peripheral blood, sampled 28 days after the second AZD1222 dose. These receptors were obtained from an adult who received the AZD1222 COVID-19 vaccine.

The chain combines TRBV10-2 with TRBJ2-5; TRBD2 matches 8 bases. The trim removed 3 bases at V and 2 bases at J, leaving 2 bases unmatched. Germline V gene sequence: CDR1 WSHSY, CDR2 SAAADI. The CDR3 is 14 amino acids. This CDR3 is CASSDERGQETQYF. The CDR3 DNA reads TGCGCCAGCAGTGACGAGCGGGGGCAAGAGACCCAGTACTTC.

The sample holds one count of this clone. V usage is TRBV15 and J usage is TRBJ2-3; TRBD1 matches at 8 bases. This CDR3 has 17 amino acids. Germline trimming cut 3 bases from V and 2 bases from J; bases unmatched to any gene: 10. CDR1 is LNHNV and CDR2 is YYDKDF in the germline V gene (reference sequence). CDR3 protein: CATSSQLGTGFTDTQYF. The CDR3 DNA follows: TGTGCCACCAGCAGCCAGCTTGGGACAGGCTTCACAGATACGCAGTATTTT.

The rearrangement joins TRBV9 to TRBJ2-7; D might be TRBD2 (5 bases). V dropped 3 bases and J dropped 7 bases, with 11 bases sitting between them. Germline CDR1 reads SGDLS; CDR2 reads YYNGEE. This CDR3 comprises 12 residues. CDR3 nucleotide sequence: TGTGCCAGCAGCGCAGGTTCGGGGGAGCAGTACTTC. The encoded protein is CASSAGSGEQYF.

The rearrangement joins TRBV6-6 to TRBJ1-2; weak D call: TRBD1 (5 bases). This CDR3 comprises 17 residues. The germline V gene encodes CDR1 MNHNY and CDR2 SVGAGI (reference sequence). V lost 5 bases to trimming and J lost 0 bases, with 19 bases between them. The CDR3 protein is CASSRGTAPITNYGYTF. The CDR3, as DNA: TGTGCCAGCAGTCGTGGGACGGCGCCTATAACTAACTATGGCTACACCTTC.

Only one count was recorded for this clone. The chain is built from TRBV5-1 and TRBJ1-1; 7 bases align to TRBD1. CDR1 and CDR2 from the germline V gene are SGHRS and YFSETQ. The CDR3 has 15 amino acids. V trimming: 0 bases; J trimming: 5 bases; junction bases outside the gene matches: 7. The DNA for the CDR3 is TGCGCCAGCAGCTTGGCGTCAACAGGGGAAACTGAAGCTTTCTTT. Translated: CASSLASTGETEAFF.

The J gene is TRBJ1-1, the V gene TRBV11-2; D is uncertain. The CDR3 sequence is 11 residues long. V shed 2 bases and J shed 7 bases, with 5 bases lying between them. The germline V gene encodes CDR1 SGHAT and CDR2 FQNNGV. The CDR3 DNA follows: TGTGCCAGCAGCTTAATGAGTGAAGCTTTCTTT. It codes for CASSLMSEAFF. Complete variable domain (other parts from reference TRBV11-2 and TRBJ1-1): EAGVAQSPRYKIIEKRQSVAFWCNPISGHATLYWYQQILGQGPKLLIQFQNNGVVDDSQLPKDRFSAERLKGVDSTLKIQPAKLEDSAVYLCASSLMSEAFFGQGTRLTVV.

This chain uses TRBV5-1 with TRBJ2-5; 15 nucleotides match TRBD2. Germline CDR1 and CDR2: SGHRS and YFSETQ. The J segment lost 12 bases and the V segment lost 4 bases, leaving 7 bases of the junction unmatched. The CDR3 is made up of 14 amino acids. CDR3 nucleotide sequence: TGCGCCAGCAGCAAGGGGACTAGCGGGGGGCCGAAGTACTTC. Protein sequence: CASSKGTSGGPKYF. Drawing the rest from reference TRBV5-1 and TRBJ2-5, the complete variable domain is KAGVTQTPRYLIKTRGQQVTLSCSPISGHRSVSWYQQTPGQGLQFLFEYFSETQRNKGNFPGRFSGRQFSNSRSEMNVSTLELGDSALYLCASSKGTSGGPKYFGPGTRLLVL.

The rearrangement uses TRBV3-1 (or the pseudogene TRBV3-2) and TRBJ1-2; no clear D. This CDR3 comprises 14 residues. Germline V gene sequence: CDR1 LGHDT, CDR2 YNNKEL (reference sequence). V was pared by 0 bases and J by 2 bases, with 7 bases between. Here the CDR3 reads CASSQDGPNYGYTF. The CDR3 coding sequence is TGTGCCAGCAGCCAAGATGGGCCCAACTATGGCTACACCTTC.